This T cell receptor beta chain was profiled in a study of CD8+CD57+ T cells in acquired aplastic anemia. Overall study context: The mean DNA yield obtained from sorted CD4+ and CD8+ cells came to 3.2 ug.

The V end was cut by 3 bases, the J end by 4 bases, with 15 bases between. Germline values: CDR1 DFQATT, CDR2 SNEGSKA (reference sequence). This CDR3 comprises 14 residues. Findings and caveats of the study: The same twenty-nine CD8+ CDR3 sequences occurred in patients and in controls.

Flow cytometry had shown expanded CD8+CD57+ cells in the patients chosen for sequencing. All participating patients were living with severe acquired aplastic anemia. Remarks on this clonotype: Its antigen is not identified.

The template used for profiling TCR beta VDJ and CDR3 was genomic DNA. TCRdb re-analysed the reads in MiXCR, keeping a single row per CDR3 protein. Of 400,000 to 600,000 distinct CDR3 sequences in the sample, approximately 33% were seen once. The material sequenced was sorted CD4+, CD8+, or CD8+CD57+ T cells (not recorded which) from PBMCs. This rearrangement joins TRBV20-1 to TRBJ1-2, with a weak D call TRBD1 (6 bases). The receptor comes from a human donor with aplastic anemia. In DNA form, the CDR3 reads TGCAGTGCTAGTGGGTCACAGGGCTCCTATGGCTACACCTTC. As protein: CSASGSQGSYGYTF.